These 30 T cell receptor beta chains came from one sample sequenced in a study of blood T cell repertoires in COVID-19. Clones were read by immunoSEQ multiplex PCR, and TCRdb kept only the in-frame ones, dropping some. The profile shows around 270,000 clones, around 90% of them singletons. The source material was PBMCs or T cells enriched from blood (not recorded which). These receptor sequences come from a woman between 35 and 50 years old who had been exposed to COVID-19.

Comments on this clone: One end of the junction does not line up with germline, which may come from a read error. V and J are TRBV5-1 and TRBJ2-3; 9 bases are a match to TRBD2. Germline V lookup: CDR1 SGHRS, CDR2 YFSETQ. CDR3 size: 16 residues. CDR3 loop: CASKREGGRVTDTQYF. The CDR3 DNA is TGTGCCAGCAAGCGAGAAGGCGGGAGGGTCACAGATACGCAGTATTTT.

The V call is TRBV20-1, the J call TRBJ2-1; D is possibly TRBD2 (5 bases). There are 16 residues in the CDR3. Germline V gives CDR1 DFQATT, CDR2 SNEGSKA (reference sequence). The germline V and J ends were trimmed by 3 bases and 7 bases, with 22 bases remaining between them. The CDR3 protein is CSASPGLGGLRNEQFF. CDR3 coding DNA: TGCAGTGCTAGTCCGGGGTTGGGCGGGCTAAGGAATGAGCAGTTCTTC.

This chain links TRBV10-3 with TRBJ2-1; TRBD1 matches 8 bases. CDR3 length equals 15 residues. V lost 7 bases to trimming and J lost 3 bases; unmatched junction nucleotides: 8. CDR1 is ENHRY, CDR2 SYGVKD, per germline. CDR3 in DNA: TGTGCCATCACATCAGGACAGGGCCACTACAATGAGCAGTTCTTC. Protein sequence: CAITSGQGHYNEQFF.

CDR3 in DNA: TGTGCCAGCAGCCAAGAACAGGTTATAGCCAAAAACATTCAGTACTTC. Protein product: CASSQEQVIAKNIQYF. The rearrangement links TRBV4-2 to TRBJ2-4; the D gene is possibly TRBD1 (5 bases). CDR3 length: 16 amino acids. CDR1 and CDR2 (germline): LGHNA, YNFKEQ. Trimming pared 0 bases from V and 0 bases from J, leaving 9 bases between.

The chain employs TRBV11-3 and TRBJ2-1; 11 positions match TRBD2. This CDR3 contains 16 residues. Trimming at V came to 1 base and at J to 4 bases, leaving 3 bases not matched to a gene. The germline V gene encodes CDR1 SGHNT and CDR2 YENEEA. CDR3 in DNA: TGTGCCAGCAGCTTAGCGACTAGCGGGGCATACAATGAGCAGTTCTTC. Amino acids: CASSLATSGAYNEQFF.

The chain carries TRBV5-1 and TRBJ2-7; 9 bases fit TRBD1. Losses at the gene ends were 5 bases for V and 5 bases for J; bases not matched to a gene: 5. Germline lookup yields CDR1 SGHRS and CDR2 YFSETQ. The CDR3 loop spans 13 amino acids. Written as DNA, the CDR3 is TGCGCCAGCAGTTCACAGGGGGCCAACGAGCAGTACTTC. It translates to CASSSQGANEQYF. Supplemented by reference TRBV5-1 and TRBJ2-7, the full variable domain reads KAGVTQTPRYLIKTRGQQVTLSCSPISGHRSVSWYQQTPGQGLQFLFEYFSETQRNKGNFPGRFSGRQFSNSRSEMNVSTLELGDSALYLCASSSQGANEQYFGPGTRLTVT.

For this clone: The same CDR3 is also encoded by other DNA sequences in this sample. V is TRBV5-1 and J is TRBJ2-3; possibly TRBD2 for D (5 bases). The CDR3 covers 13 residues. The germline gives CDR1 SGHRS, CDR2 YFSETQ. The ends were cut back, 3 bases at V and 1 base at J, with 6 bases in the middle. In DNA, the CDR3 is TGCGCCAGCAGCTCCGGGGGCACAGATACGCAGTATTTT. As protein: CASSSGGTDTQYF.

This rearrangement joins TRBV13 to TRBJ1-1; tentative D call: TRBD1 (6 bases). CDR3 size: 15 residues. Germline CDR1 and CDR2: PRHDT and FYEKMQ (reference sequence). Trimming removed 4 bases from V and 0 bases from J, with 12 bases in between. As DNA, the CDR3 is TGTGCCAGCAGCTCCAGCGACAGGCTGAACACTGAAGCTTTCTTT. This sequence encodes CASSSSDRLNTEAFF.

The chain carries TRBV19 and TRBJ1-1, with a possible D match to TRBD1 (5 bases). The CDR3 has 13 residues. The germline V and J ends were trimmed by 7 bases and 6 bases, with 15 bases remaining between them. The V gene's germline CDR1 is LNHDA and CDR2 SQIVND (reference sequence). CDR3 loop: CASTLLGASEAFF. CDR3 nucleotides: TGTGCCAGTACCCTCCTAGGGGCATCTGAAGCTTTCTTT.

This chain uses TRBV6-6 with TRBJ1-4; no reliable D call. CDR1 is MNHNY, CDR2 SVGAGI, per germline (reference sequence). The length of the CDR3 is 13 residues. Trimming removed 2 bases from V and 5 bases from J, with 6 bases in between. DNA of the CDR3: TGTGCCAGCAGTTACACGCAGAATGAAAAACTGTTTTTT. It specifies CASSYTQNEKLFF.

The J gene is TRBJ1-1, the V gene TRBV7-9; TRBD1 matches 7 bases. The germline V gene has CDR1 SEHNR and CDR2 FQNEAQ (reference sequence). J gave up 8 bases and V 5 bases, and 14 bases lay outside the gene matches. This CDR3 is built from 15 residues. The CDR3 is CASSPGDRGGEEAFF. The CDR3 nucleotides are TGTGCCAGCAGCCCCGGGGACAGAGGCGGAGAGGAAGCTTTCTTT.

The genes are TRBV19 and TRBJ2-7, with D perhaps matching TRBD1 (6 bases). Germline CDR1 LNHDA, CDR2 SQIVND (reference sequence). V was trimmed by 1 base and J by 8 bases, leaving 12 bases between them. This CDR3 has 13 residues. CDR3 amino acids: CASSIGDTGKQYF. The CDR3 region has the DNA TGTGCCAGTAGTATAGGGGACACCGGCAAGCAGTACTTC.

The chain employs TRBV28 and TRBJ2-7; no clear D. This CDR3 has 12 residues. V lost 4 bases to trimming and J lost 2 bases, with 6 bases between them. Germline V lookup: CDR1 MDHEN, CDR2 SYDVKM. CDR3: CASSSSAYEQYV. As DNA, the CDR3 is TGTGCCAGCAGTTCCTCTGCCTACGAGCAGTACGTC.

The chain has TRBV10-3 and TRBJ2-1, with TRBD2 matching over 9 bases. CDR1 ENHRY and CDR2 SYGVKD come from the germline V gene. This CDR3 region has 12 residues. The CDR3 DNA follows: TGTGGGGTAGCGGGAGTTGGGGATGAGCAGTTCTTC. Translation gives CGVAGVGDEQFF.

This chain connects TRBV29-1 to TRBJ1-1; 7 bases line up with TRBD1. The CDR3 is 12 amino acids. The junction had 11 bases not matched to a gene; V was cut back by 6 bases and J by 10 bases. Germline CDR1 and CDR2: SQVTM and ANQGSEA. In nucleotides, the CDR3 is TGCAGCGTAGCGACAGGGACCCTTTCAGCTTTCTTT. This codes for CSVATGTLSAFF.

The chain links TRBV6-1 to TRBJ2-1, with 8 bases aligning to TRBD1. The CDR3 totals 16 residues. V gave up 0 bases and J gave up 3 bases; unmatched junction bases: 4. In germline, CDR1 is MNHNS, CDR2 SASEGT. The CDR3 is CASSEATGGYYNEQFF. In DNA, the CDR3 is TGTGCCAGCAGTGAAGCAACAGGGGGTTACTACAATGAGCAGTTCTTC.

The CDR3 spells CASSQDLGTYEQYF. As DNA, the CDR3 is TGTGCCAGCAGCCAAGATCTGGGCACCTACGAGCAGTACTTC. The gene calls are TRBV3-1 (or the pseudogene TRBV3-2) and TRBJ2-7; D is unclear. CDR1 and CDR2 (germline): LGHDT, YNNKEL (reference sequence). With 0 bases removed from V and 2 bases from J, the gap between germline ends came to 8 bases. The CDR3 loop spans 14 amino acids.

The CDR3 reads CASSLRTSGDTQYF. The CDR3 bases are TGTGCCAGCAGTTTAAGGACTAGCGGAGATACGCAGTATTTT. The rearrangement links TRBV27 to TRBJ2-3; TRBD2 agrees at 10 bases. The germline CDR1 and CDR2 sequences are MNHEY and SMNVEV (reference sequence). The CDR3 is 14 residues long. J was trimmed by 5 bases and V by 2 bases; bases with no gene match: 1.

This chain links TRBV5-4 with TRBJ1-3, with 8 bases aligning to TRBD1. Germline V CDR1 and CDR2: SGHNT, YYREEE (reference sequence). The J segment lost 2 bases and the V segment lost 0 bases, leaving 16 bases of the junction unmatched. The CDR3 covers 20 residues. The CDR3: CASSLAPGQGSTRAGNTIYF. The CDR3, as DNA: TGTGCCAGCAGCTTGGCCCCCGGACAGGGAAGTACCCGTGCTGGAAACACCATATATTTT.

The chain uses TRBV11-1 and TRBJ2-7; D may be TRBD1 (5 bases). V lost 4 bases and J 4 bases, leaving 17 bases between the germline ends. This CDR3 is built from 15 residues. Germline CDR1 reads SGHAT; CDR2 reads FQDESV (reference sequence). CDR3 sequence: CASSSEAAGYYEQYF. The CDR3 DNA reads TGTGCCAGCAGCTCAGAAGCTGCAGGGTATTACGAGCAGTACTTC.

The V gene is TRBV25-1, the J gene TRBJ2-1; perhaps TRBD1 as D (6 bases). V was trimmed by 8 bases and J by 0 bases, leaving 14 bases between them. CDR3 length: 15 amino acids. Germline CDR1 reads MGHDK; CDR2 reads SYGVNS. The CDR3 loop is CASPPDRPSYNEQFF. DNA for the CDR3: TGTGCCAGCCCTCCCGACAGGCCCTCCTACAATGAGCAGTTCTTC. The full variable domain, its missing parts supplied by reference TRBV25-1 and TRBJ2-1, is EADIYQTPRYLVIGTGKKITLECSQTMGHDKMYWYQQDPGMELHLIHYSYGVNSTEKGDLSSESTVSRIRTEHFPLTLESARPSHTSQYLCASPPDRPSYNEQFFGPGTRLTVL.

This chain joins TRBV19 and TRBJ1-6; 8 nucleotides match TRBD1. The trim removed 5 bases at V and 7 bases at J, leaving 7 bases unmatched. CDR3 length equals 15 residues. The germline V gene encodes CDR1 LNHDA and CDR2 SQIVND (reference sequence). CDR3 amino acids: CASSAGQGRNSPLHF. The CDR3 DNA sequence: TGTGCCAGTAGTGCCGGACAGGGAAGGAATTCACCCCTCCACTTT.

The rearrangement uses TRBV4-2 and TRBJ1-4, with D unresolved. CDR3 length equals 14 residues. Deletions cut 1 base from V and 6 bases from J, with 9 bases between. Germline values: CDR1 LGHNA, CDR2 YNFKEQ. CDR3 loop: CASSQGSPDEKLFF. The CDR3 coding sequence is TGTGCCAGCAGCCAAGGTTCTCCCGATGAAAAACTGTTTTTT.

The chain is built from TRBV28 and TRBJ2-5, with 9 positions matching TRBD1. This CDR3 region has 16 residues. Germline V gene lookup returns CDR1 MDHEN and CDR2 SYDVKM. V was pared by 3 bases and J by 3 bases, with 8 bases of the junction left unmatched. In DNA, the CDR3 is TGTGCCAGCAGTTTCGCTGGGACAGGGATAGAAGAGACCCAGTACTTC. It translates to CASSFAGTGIEETQYF.

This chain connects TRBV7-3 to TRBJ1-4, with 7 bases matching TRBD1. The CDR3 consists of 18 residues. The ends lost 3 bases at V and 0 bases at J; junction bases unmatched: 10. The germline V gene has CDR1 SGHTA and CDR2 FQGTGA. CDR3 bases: TGTGCCAGCAGCTTCCCCGGGACAGAACATGCAACTAATGAAAAACTGTTTTTT. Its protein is CASSFPGTEHATNEKLFF.

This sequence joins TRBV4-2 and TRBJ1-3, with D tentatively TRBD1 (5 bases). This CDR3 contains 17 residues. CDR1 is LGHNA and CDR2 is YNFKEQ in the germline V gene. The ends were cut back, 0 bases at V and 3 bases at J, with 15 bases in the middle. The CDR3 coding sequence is TGTGCCAGCAGCCAAGAAAGGTTTGGGGGGATTGGAAACACCATATATTTT. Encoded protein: CASSQERFGGIGNTIYF.

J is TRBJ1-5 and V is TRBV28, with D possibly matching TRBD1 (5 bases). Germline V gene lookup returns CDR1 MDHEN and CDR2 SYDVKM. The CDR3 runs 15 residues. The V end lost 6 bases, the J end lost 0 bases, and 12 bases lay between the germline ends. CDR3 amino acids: CASRGQPDSNQPQHF. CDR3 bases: TGTGCCAGCAGGGGGCAGCCAGATAGCAATCAGCCCCAGCATTTT.

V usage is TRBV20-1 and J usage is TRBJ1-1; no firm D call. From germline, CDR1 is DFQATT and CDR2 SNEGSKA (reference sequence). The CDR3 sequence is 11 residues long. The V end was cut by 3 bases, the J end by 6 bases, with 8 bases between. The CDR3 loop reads CSASSRAEAFF. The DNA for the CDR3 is TGCAGTGCTAGTAGTCGGGCTGAAGCTTTCTTT.

CDR3 loop: CASSPRDRGYEQYV. In nucleotides, the CDR3 is TGTGCCAGCAGTCCCCGGGACAGGGGATACGAGCAGTACGTC. This chain joins TRBV6-2 or TRBV6-3 and TRBJ2-7; 10 nucleotides line up with TRBD1. The J segment lost 4 bases and the V segment lost 5 bases, leaving 5 bases of the junction unmatched. This CDR3 is built from 14 residues. Germline V lookup: CDR1 MNHEY, CDR2 SVGEGT.

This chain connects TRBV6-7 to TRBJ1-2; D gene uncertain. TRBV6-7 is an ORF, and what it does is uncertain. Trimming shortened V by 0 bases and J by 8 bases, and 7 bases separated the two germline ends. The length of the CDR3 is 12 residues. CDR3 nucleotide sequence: TGTGCCAGCAGTTACTCCGGTACGGGCTACACCTTC. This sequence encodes CASSYSGTGYTF.